Following are 18 T cell receptor beta chains from one sample sequenced in a study of OX40 agonist ivuxolimab in advanced cancers. The assay was immunoSEQ multiplex PCR, and TCRdb's table has in-frame clones only and misses some. This table holds 75,000 to 90,000 clones, more than 75% found once. The sequenced sample was CD4+ or CD8+ T cells sorted from blood, obtained in a trial of the OX40 agonist ivuxolimab. These receptors were obtained from an adult with an advanced solid tumor such as melanoma, head and neck, liver or kidney cancer.

The sample holds one count of this clone. The genes are TRBV6-5 and TRBJ2-5; D might be TRBD1 or TRBD2, each matching 5 bases. Germline CDR1 MNHEY, CDR2 SVGAGI. Trimming shortened V by 6 bases and J by 3 bases, and 17 bases separated the two germline ends. The CDR3 is 15 amino acids. CDR3 coding DNA: TGTGCCAGCAGCCCCCGGGGCCGGCGGGAAGAGACCCAGTACTTC. Amino acids: CASSPRGRREETQYF.

The chain employs TRBV29-1 and TRBJ1-1, with D possibly TRBD1 on 6 matching bases. The CDR3 is 12 amino acids. The germline CDR1 and CDR2 sequences are SQVTM and ANQGSEA. In DNA, the CDR3 is TGCGCCGGGGGAGGGGGGAACACTGAAGCTTTCTTT. Translating it yields CAGGGGNTEAFF.

This clone occurred once. This rearrangement joins TRBV11-3 to TRBJ2-3; D is tentatively TRBD1 or TRBD2 (5 bases each). This CDR3 is built from 15 residues. V lost 5 bases to trimming and J lost 2 bases, with 14 bases between them. CDR1 is SGHNT and CDR2 is YENEEA in the germline V gene. The CDR3 nucleotides are TGTGCCAGCAGCCCCCGGGACGGATCCACAGATACGCAGTATTTT. This codes for CASSPRDGSTDTQYF.

The rearrangement joins TRBV11-3 to TRBJ1-4; 7 nucleotides agree with TRBD1. The V segment lost 5 bases and the J segment 4 bases; nucleotides outside the gene matches: 7. CDR1 and CDR2 from the germline V gene are SGHNT and YENEEA. This CDR3 has 15 residues. The CDR3 sequence: CASSPRTGLNEKLFF. In DNA, the CDR3 is TGTGCCAGCAGCCCCCGGACAGGCCTTAATGAAAAACTGTTTTTT. Using reference TRBV11-3 and TRBJ1-4 for the parts outside the CDR3, the full variable domain is EAGVVQSPRYKIIEKKQPVAFWCNPISGHNTLYWYLQNLGQGPELLIRYENEEAVDDSQLPKDRFSAERLKGVDSTLKIQPAELGDSAVYLCASSPRTGLNEKLFFGSGTQLSVL.

The CDR3 bases are TGTGCCATTATGACAGGCAACACAGATACGCAGTATTTT. This gives the protein CAIMTGNTDTQYF. The J gene is TRBJ2-3, the V gene TRBV10-3; D is possibly TRBD1 (6 bases). Trimming stripped 9 bases from V and 2 bases from J, with 12 bases between. The CDR3 covers 13 residues. CDR1 is ENHRY, CDR2 SYGVKD, per germline.

The chain links TRBV7-9 to TRBJ1-1; TRBD1 agrees at 9 bases. After removal of 6 bases from V and 8 bases from J, the junction contained 7 bases not matched to a gene. Germline V gene sequence: CDR1 SEHNR, CDR2 FQNEAQ (reference sequence). This CDR3 comprises 13 residues. Here the CDR3 reads CASSLRDRDEAFF. DNA of the CDR3: TGTGCCAGCAGTCTAAGGGACAGGGACGAAGCTTTCTTT.

CDR3 nucleotide sequence: TGCGCCAGCAGCTTCGGACTAGCGGTGGGCGATGAGCAGTTCTTC. Amino acid sequence: CASSFGLAVGDEQFF. The chain combines TRBV5-1 with TRBJ2-1, with 10 nucleotides matching TRBD2. Germline V gene sequence: CDR1 SGHRS, CDR2 YFSETQ. J lost 8 bases, V lost 2 bases, and 7 bases had no gene match. The CDR3 extends over 15 amino acids.

J is TRBJ1-4 and V is TRBV7-9, with D possibly matching TRBD1 (5 bases). The CDR3 extends over 15 amino acids. Germline V gene sequence: CDR1 SEHNR, CDR2 FQNEAQ (reference sequence). With 1 base removed from V and 8 bases from J, the gap between germline ends came to 14 bases. CDR3 sequence (DNA): TGTGCCAGCAGCTTAGATGGGGCGCGGAGGGAAAAACTGTTTTTT. Translated: CASSLDGARREKLFF.

The rearrangement links TRBV4-1 to TRBJ1-1; no definite D call. The CDR3 has 14 amino acids. The V end lost 1 base, the J end lost 1 base, and 7 bases lay between the germline ends. The germline V gene has CDR1 MGHRA and CDR2 YSYEKL. The CDR3 here is CASSQVEGNTEAFF. The CDR3 DNA follows: TGCGCCAGCAGCCAAGTAGAGGGGAACACTGAAGCTTTCTTT.

This chain joins TRBV7-2 and TRBJ1-2; D unresolved. Trimming shortened V by 5 bases and J by 7 bases, and 23 bases separated the two germline ends. The CDR3 length is 16 residues. Germline loops: CDR1 SGHTA, CDR2 FQGNSA. The CDR3 here is CASSPQVRVSPGGYTF. CDR3 sequence (DNA): TGTGCCAGCAGCCCCCAGGTTCGAGTAAGTCCTGGTGGCTACACCTTC.

The chain has TRBV11-3 and TRBJ1-5; no clear D gene. V was clipped by 5 bases and J by 1 base, with 6 bases between them. Germline V gene lookup returns CDR1 SGHNT and CDR2 YENEEA. This CDR3 region has 13 residues. CDR3: CASSRGSNQPQHF. The CDR3 bases are TGTGCCAGCAGCCGCGGCAGCAATCAGCCCCAGCATTTT.

The chain links TRBV28 to TRBJ2-3; TRBD2 matches at 9 bases. The CDR3 is 18 amino acids. Looked up from germline, CDR1 is MDHEN and CDR2 is SYDVKM. After removal of 6 bases from V and 0 bases from J, the junction contained 13 bases not matched to a gene. The CDR3 protein is CASSPEELAGDSTDTQYF. The CDR3 DNA reads TGTGCCAGCAGCCCGGAGGAACTAGCGGGTGACAGCACAGATACGCAGTATTTT. Full variable domain (outside the CDR3, taken from reference TRBV28 and TRBJ2-3): DVKVTQSSRYLVKRTGEKVFLECVQDMDHENMFWYRQDPGLGLRLIYFSYDVKMKEKGDIPEGYSVSREKKERFSLILESASTNQTSMYLCASSPEELAGDSTDTQYFGPGTRLTVL.

The gene calls are TRBV10-1 and TRBJ2-3; tentatively, D is TRBD2 (6 bases). This CDR3 has 16 amino acids. V was cut by 7 bases and J by 0 bases, with 17 bases left in between. Germline V lookup: CDR1 WNHNN, CDR2 SYGVQD (reference sequence). CDR3 region: CASIEKGRSSTDTQYF. The CDR3 DNA reads as TGCGCCAGCATCGAGAAGGGGAGGTCTAGCACAGATACGCAGTATTTT.

V usage is TRBV13 and J usage is TRBJ2-7; D uncertain. From germline, CDR1 is PRHDT and CDR2 FYEKMQ (reference sequence). This CDR3 is 14 amino acids long. Trimming took 7 bases from V and 6 from J, leaving 19 bases between them. CDR3: CASTLGPPETEQYF. In nucleotides, the CDR3 is TGTGCCAGCACCCTGGGCCCCCCAGAAACCGAGCAGTACTTC.

The CDR3, as DNA: TGTGCCAGCAGCTTTCCTATCCAGACAGGGTCCCACGAGCAGTACTTC. Translation: CASSFPIQTGSHEQYF. The chain couples TRBV7-9 to TRBJ2-7, with 7 nucleotides matching TRBD1. V dropped 3 bases and J dropped 5; count of bases not matched to a gene: 13. The CDR3 consists of 16 residues. Germline CDR1 SEHNR, CDR2 FQNEAQ (reference sequence).

The gene calls are TRBV5-4 and TRBJ2-5; tentatively, D is TRBD1 (6 bases). The CDR3 is 13 residues long. V lost 7 bases, J lost 7 bases, and 17 bases lay in between. Per the germline V gene, CDR1 is SGHNT and CDR2 is YYREEE (reference sequence). The CDR3 DNA is TGTGCCAGCCACGGACAGCCCGAGGCGACCCAGTACTTC. It encodes CASHGQPEATQYF.

This clone has just one count. The genes are TRBV7-2 and TRBJ1-6; TRBD1 matches at 9 bases. Germline values: CDR1 SGHTA, CDR2 FQGNSA. After removal of 5 bases from V and 3 bases from J, the junction contained 8 bases not matched to a gene. The CDR3 contains 17 residues. This CDR3 is CASSPRDREGYNSPLHF. The CDR3 bases are TGTGCCAGCAGCCCCCGGGACAGGGAAGGCTATAATTCACCCCTCCACTTT.

The genes are TRBV6-6 and TRBJ2-1; tentatively, D is TRBD1 (5 bases). The CDR3 has 11 amino acids. V lost 7 bases to trimming and J lost 15 bases, with 16 bases between them. Germline values: CDR1 MNHNY, CDR2 SVGAGI (reference sequence). This CDR3 reads CASNAGSFPFF. The CDR3 coding sequence is TGTGCCAGCAATGCAGGGTCTTTCCCGTTCTTC.